This T cell receptor (beta chain) came from a study of blood T cell repertoires in COVID-19. The protocol was immunoSEQ multiplex PCR, while the TCRdb copy is restricted to in-frame clones and leaves out a portion. The repertoire holds more than 300,000 clones, with 85% to 90% as singletons. Recruits, aged roughly 18 to 89 years, lived in 24 US areas. Categorization into cohorts depended on clinical history that participants reported. The sequence was collected from a man aged 25-45 years who had recovered from COVID-19. Sequencing input: PBMCs or T cells enriched from blood (not recorded which).

CDR3 DNA: TGTGCCAGCAGCGGGAAAGTAAGGGGTAATTCACCCCTCCACTTT. Translated, it gives CASSGKVRGNSPLHF. V and J are TRBV7-8 and TRBJ1-6, with D possibly TRBD1 on 5 matching bases. This CDR3 has 15 residues. Germline CDR1 and CDR2: SGHVS and FQNEAQ. Trimming removed 5 bases from V and 6 bases from J, with 14 bases in between.